These T cell receptor beta chains were read from a single sample in a study of T-cell memory formation after mild COVID-19. MiXCR was run by TCRdb on the 5' RACE reads, yielding one entry per CDR3 protein. There are hundreds of thousands of distinct CDR3 sequences in the sample; 25% to 30% occur only once, and roughly 12% lies in the top ten. The sequenced sample consisted of PBMCs or a T cell subset sorted from them (not recorded which). The origin of the receptors is an adult woman who had mild COVID-19 (a few samples of this study predate the infection). Cell type and time point are not known. CDR3s include the opening cysteine and the closing phenylalanine or tryptophan. The D gene is left open where the match is weak. The listing skips clone size in some rows; elsewhere it reads once, few, many or a size class.

TRBJ2-1 | TRBD2 | few | TRBV20-1 | CSASALAGGKQFF | TGCAGTGCTAGCGCATTAGCGGGAGGGAAGCAGTTCTTC
TRBJ2-2 | NA | few | TRBV15 | CATSRDSPGELFF | TGTGCCACCAGCAGAGATAGCCCCGGGGAGCTGTTTTTT
TRBJ1-1 | NA | NA | TRBV9 | CASTPNQMNTEAFF | TGTGCCAGCACCCCGAACCAGATGAACACTGAAGCTTTCTTT
TRBJ2-5 | TRBD2 | NA | TRBV7-3 | CASSLTAGGGKTQYF | TGTGCCAGCAGCTTAACTGCTGGCGGGGGGAAGACCCAGTACTTC
TRBJ2-1 | NA | NA | TRBV4-2 | CASRLVGGKNNEQFF | TGTGCCAGCCGCCTCGTGGGCGGGAAGAACAATGAGCAGTTCTTC
TRBJ1-6 | NA | NA | TRBV3-1 | CASSPRWGPNSPLHF | TGTGCCAGCAGCCCGAGGTGGGGGCCCAATTCACCCCTCCACTTT
TRBJ2-2 | NA | few | TRBV18 | CASSPLGKNTGELFF | TGTGCCAGCTCACCATTAGGAAAGAACACCGGGGAGCTGTTTTTT
TRBJ2-1 | TRBD2 | few | TRBV12-3/TRBV12-4 | CASSLPLAGANEQFF | TGTGCCAGCAGTTTACCGCTAGCGGGAGCCAATGAGCAGTTCTTC
TRBJ1-1 | TRBD1 | few | TRBV2 | CASSGTGIDTEAFF | TGTGCCAGCAGTGGGACAGGGATCGATACTGAAGCTTTCTTT
TRBJ2-7 | TRBD1 | NA | TRBV5-1 | CASSWTGRGPSEQYF | TGCGCCAGCAGCTGGACAGGGCGCGGGCCGAGCGAGCAGTACTTC
TRBJ2-7 | NA | once | TRBV5-8 | CASSPRGSEYEQYF | TGTGCCAGCAGCCCTCGGGGTAGCGAGTACGAGCAGTACTTC
TRBJ2-1 | NA | NA | TRBV6-5 | CASSPLYLNEQFF | TGTGCCAGCAGCCCCTTGTATTTGAATGAGCAGTTCTTC